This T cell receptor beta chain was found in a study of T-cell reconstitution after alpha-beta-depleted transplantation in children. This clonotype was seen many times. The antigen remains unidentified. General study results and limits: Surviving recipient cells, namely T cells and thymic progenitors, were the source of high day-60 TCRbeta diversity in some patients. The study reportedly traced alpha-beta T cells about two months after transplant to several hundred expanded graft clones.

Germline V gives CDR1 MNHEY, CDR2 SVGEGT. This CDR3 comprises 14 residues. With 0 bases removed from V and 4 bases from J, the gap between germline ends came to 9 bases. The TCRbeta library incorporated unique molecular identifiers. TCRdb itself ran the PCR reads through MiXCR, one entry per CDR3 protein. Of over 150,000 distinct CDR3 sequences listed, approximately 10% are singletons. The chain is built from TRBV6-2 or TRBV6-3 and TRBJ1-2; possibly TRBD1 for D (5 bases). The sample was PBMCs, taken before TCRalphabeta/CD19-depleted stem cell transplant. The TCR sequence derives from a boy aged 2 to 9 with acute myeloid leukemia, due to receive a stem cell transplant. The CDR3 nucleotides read TGTGCCAGCAGTTACTCAGGGGCCTCCTATGGCTACACCTTC. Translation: CASSYSGASYGYTF.